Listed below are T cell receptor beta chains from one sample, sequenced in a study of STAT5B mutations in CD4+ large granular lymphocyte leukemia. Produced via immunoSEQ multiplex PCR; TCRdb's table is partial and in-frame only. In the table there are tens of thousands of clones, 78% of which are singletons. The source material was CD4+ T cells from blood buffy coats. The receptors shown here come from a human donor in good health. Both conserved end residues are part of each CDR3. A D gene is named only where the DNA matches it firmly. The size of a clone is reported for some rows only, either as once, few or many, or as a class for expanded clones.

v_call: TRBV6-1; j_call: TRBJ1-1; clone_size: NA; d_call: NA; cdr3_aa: CASSEYKGTEAFF; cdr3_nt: TGTGCCAGCAGTGAATACAAGGGAACTGAAGCTTTCTTT
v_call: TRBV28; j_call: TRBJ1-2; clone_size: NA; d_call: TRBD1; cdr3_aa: CASSRQGLAWGYTF; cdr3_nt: TGTGCCAGCAGTCGACAGGGATTAGCGTGGGGCTACACCTTC
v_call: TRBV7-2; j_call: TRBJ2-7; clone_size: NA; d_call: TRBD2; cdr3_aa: CASSLGLEVFYEQYF; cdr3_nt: TGTGCCAGCAGCCTTGGACTAGAGGTCTTCTACGAGCAGTACTTC
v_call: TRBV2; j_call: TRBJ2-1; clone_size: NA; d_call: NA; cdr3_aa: CASSVGNEQFF; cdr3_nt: TGTGCCAGCAGTGTAGGAAATGAGCAGTTCTTC
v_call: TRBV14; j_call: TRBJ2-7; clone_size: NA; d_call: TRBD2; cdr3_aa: CASSLAGGVREQYF; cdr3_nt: TGTGCCAGCAGCCTAGCGGGGGGGGTCCGCGAGCAGTACTTC
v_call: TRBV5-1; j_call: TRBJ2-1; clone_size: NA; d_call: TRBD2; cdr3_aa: CASSLVPGLAGNNEQFF; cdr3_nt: TGCGCCAGCAGCTTAGTCCCGGGACTAGCGGGAAACAATGAGCAGTTCTTC
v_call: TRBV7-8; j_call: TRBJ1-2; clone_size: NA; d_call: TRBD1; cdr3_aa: CASSLFLQGATGYTF; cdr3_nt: TGTGCCAGCAGCCTATTTTTGCAGGGGGCGACGGGCTACACCTTC
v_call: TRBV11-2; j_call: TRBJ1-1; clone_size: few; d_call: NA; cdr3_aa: CASSFGGGTEAFF; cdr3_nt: TGTGCCAGCAGCTTCGGGGGCGGCACTGAAGCTTTCTTT
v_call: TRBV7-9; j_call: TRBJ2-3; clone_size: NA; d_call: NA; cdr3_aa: CASSPVITDTQYF; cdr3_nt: TGTGCCAGCAGTCCGGTTATCACAGATACGCAGTATTTT
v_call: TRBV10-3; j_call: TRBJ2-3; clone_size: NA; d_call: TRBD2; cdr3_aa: CAISVAGGETDTQYF; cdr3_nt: TGTGCCATCAGTGTGGCGGGAGGGGAAACAGATACGCAGTATTTT
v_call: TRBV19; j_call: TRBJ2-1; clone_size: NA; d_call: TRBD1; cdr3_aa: CASRTGGRGNEQFF; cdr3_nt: TGTGCCAGTAGGACAGGGGGCCGAGGCAATGAGCAGTTCTTC
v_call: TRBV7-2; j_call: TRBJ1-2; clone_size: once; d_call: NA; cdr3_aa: CASSRDTNYGYTF; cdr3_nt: TGTGCCAGCTCCCGGGACACTAACTATGGCTACACCTTC
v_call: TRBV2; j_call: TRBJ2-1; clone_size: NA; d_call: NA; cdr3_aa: CASREGLSSYNEQFF; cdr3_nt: TGTGCCAGCAGAGAGGGACTCAGCTCCTACAATGAGCAGTTCTTC
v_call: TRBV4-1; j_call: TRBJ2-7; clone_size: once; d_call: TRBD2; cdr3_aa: CASSQDFAGAYEQYF; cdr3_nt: TGCGCCAGCAGCCAAGATTTCGCGGGAGCGTACGAGCAGTACTTC
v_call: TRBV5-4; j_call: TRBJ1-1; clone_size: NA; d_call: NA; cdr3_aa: CASSFAGGNTEAFF; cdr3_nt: TGTGCCAGCAGCTTTGCCGGGGGCAACACTGAAGCTTTCTTT
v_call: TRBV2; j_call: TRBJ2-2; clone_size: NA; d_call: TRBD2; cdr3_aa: CASTPGLAGGSTGELFF; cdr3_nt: TGTGCCAGCACCCCGGGACTAGCGGGGGGATCCACCGGGGAGCTGTTTTTT
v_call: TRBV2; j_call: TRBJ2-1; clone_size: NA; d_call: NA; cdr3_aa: CASSEALSRGRDEQFF; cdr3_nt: TGTGCCAGCAGTGAAGCGCTTTCTCGGGGGCGCGATGAGCAGTTCTTC
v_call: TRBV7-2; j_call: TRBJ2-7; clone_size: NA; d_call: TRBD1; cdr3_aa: CASSLGQGAAYEQYF; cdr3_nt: TGTGCCAGCAGCCTGGGACAGGGGGCAGCTTACGAGCAGTACTTC
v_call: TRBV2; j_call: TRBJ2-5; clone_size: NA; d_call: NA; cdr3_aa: CASGGGAMWTQYF; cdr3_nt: TGTGCCAGCGGGGGCGGAGCCATGTGGACCCAGTACTTC
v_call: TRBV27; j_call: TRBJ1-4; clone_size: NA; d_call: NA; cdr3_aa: CASSLLGRTGEKLFF; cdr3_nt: TGTGCCAGCAGTTTGTTGGGCCGAACGGGTGAAAAACTGTTTTTT
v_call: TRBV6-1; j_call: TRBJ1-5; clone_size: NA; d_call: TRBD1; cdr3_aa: CASTYGTVGNQPQHF; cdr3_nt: TGTGCCAGCACATACGGGACAGTAGGTAATCAGCCCCAGCATTTT
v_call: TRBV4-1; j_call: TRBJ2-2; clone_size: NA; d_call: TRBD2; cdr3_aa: CASSQPTSGRNTGELFF; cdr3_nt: TGCGCCAGCAGCCAACCTACTAGCGGGAGAAACACCGGGGAGCTGTTTTTT
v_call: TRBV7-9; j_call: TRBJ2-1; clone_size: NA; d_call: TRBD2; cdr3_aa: CASTFLAGANNEQFF; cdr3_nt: TGTGCCAGCACCTTCCTAGCGGGAGCCAACAATGAGCAGTTCTTC
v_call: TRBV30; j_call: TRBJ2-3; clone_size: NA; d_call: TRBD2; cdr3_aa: CAWSVGGAPSQYF; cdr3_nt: TGTGCCTGGAGTGTGGGAGGGGCTCCCTCGCAGTATTTT
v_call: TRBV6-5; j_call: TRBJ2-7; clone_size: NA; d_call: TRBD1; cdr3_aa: CASSYSDRVSYEQYF; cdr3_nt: TGTGCCAGCAGTTACTCGGACAGGGTCTCCTACGAGCAGTACTTC
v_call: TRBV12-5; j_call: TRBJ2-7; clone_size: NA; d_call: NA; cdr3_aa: CASGLSGTRGEQYF; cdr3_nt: TGTGCTAGTGGTTTGTCCGGGACACGAGGGGAGCAGTACTTC
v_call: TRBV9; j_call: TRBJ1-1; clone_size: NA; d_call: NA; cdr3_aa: CASSVLSDMNTEAFF; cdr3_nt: TGTGCCAGCAGCGTACTGAGTGACATGAACACTGAAGCTTTCTTT
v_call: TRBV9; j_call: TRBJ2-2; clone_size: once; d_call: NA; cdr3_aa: CASSVQGRYTGELFF; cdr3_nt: TGTGCCAGCAGCGTACAGGGCAGGTACACCGGGGAGCTGTTTTTT
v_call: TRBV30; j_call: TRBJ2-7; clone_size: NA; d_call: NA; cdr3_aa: CAWNFGKGYEQYF; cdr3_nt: TGTGCCTGGAACTTCGGCAAAGGGTACGAGCAGTACTTC
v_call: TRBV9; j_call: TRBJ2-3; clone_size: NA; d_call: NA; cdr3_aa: CASSVGGVRADTQYF; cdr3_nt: TGTGCCAGCAGCGTAGGGGGAGTGCGGGCAGATACGCAGTATTTT
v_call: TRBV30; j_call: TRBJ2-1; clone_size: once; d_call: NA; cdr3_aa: CARSLILYNEQFF; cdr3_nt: TGTGCCAGGAGTCTCATCCTATACAATGAGCAGTTCTTC
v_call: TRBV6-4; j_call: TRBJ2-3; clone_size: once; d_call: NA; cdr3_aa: CASSDGAGDTQYF; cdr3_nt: TGTGCCAGCAGTGACGGAGCGGGAGATACGCAGTATTTT
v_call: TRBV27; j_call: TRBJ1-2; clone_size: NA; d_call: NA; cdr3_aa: CASKHELGRDMGGYTF; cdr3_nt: TGTGCCAGCAAACACGAGCTTGGGAGGGACATGGGTGGCTACACCTTC
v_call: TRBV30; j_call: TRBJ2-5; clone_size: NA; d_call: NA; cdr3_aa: CAWSRTGNQETQYF; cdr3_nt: TGTGCCTGGAGCAGGACGGGGAACCAAGAGACCCAGTACTTC
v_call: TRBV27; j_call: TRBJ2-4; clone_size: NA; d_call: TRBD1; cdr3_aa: CASRRTGGDIQYF; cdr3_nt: TGTGCCAGCAGACGGACAGGGGGCGACATTCAGTACTTC
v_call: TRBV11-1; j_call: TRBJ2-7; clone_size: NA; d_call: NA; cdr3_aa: CASSLGQVAYEQYF; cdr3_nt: TGTGCCAGCAGCTTAGGGCAGGTCGCCTACGAGCAGTACTTC
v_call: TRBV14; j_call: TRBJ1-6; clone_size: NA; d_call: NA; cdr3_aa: CASSQFGTGVNSPLHF; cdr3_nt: TGTGCCAGCAGCCAATTCGGGACGGGGGTGAATTCACCCCTCCACTTT
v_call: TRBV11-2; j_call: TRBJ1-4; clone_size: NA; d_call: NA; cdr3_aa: CASSLDAPVGFATNEKLFF; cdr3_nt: TGTGCCAGCAGCTTAGATGCCCCGGTTGGGTTTGCAACTAATGAAAAACTGTTTTTT
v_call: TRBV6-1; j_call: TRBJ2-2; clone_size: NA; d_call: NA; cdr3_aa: CASSAHPGELFF; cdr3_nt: TGTGCCAGCAGTGCCCATCCCGGGGAGCTGTTTTTT
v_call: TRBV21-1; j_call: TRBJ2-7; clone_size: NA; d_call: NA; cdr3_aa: CASSPRRHGYEQYF; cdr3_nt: TGTGCCAGCAGCCCGCGGAGACACGGGTACGAGCAGTACTTC
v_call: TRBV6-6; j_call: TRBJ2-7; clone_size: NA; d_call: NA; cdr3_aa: CASSYSTGTYEQYF; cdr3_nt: TGTGCCAGCAGTTACTCGACAGGAACCTACGAGCAGTACTTC
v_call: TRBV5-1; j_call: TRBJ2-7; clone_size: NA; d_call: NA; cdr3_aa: CASSLEPYEQYF; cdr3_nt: TGCGCCAGCAGCTTGGAACCCTACGAGCAGTACTTC
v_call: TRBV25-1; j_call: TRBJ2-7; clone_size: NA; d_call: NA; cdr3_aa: CASSVKQGLYEQYF; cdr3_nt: TGTGCCAGCAGTGTAAAACAGGGACTCTACGAGCAGTACTTC
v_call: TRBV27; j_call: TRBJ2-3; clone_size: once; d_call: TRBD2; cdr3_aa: CASSFSLAGAKDTQYF; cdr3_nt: TGTGCCAGCAGTTTCAGTCTAGCGGGGGCCAAAGATACGCAGTATTTT
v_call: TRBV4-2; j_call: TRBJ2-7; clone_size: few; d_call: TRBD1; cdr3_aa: CASSQQSIRGLGSDEQYF; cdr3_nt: TGTGCCAGCAGCCAACAGAGCATCAGGGGGCTAGGGTCAGACGAGCAGTACTTC
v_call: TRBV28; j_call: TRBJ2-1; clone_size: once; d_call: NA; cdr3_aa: CASSLEYNEQFF; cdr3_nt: TGTGCCAGCAGTTTAGAGTACAATGAGCAGTTCTTC
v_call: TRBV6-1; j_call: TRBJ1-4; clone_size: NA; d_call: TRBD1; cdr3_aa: CASSERSGQGREKLFF; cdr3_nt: TGTGCCAGCAGTGAAAGATCAGGACAGGGCCGGGAAAAACTGTTTTTT
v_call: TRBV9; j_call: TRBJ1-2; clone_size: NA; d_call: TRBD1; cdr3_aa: CATGSNYGYTF; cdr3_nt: TGCGCGACAGGGTCTAACTATGGCTACACCTTC
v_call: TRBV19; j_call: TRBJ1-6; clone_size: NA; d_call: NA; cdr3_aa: CASSRAPSDPPLHF; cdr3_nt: TGTGCCAGTAGCCGGGCCCCAAGCGATCCACCCCTCCACTTT
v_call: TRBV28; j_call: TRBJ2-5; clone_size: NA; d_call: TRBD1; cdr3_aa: CASRRSGGGETQYF; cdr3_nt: TGTGCCAGCAGACGGTCAGGGGGCGGAGAGACCCAGTACTTC
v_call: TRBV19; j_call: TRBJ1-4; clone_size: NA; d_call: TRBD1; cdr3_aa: CASSASRDRGSEKLFF; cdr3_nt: TGTGCCAGTAGTGCCTCCCGGGACAGGGGCTCTGAAAAACTGTTTTTT